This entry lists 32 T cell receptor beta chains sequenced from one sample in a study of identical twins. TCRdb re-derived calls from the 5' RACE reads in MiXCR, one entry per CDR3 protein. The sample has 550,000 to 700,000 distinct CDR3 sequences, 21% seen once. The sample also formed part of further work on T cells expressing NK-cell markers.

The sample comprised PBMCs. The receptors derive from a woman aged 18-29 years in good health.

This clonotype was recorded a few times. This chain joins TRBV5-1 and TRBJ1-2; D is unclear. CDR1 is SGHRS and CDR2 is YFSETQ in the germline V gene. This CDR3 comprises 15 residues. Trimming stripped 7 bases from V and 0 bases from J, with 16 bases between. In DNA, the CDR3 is TGCGCCAGCTCCCCGCATTGGGGAGCTAACTATGGCTACACCTTC. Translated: CASSPHWGANYGYTF.

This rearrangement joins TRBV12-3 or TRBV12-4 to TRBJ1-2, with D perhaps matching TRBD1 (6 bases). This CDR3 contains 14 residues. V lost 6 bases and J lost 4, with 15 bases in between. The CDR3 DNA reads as TGTGCCAGCAGCTACGTAACGGACAGCTATGGCTACACCTTC. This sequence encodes CASSYVTDSYGYTF.

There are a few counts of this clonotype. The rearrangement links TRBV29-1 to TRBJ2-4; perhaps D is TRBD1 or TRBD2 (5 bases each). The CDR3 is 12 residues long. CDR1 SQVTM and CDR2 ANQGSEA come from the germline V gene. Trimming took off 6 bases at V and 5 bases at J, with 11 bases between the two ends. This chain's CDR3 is CSVPGQENIQYF. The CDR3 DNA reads TGCAGCGTGCCGGGGCAAGAAAACATTCAGTACTTC.

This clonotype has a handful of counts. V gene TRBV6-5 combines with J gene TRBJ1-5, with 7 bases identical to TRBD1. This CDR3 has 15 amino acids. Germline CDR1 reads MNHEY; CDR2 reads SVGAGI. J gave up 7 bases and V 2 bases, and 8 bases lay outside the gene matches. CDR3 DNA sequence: TGTGCCAGCAGTTACCGACAGGGATATGGACAGCCCCAGCATTTT. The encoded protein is CASSYRQGYGQPQHF.

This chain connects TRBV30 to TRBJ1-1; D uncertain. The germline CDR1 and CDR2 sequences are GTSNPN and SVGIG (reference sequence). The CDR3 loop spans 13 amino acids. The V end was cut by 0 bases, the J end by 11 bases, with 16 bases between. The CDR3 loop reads CAWSVSGLGEAFF. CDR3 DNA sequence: TGTGCCTGGAGTGTAAGCGGCCTCGGGGAGGCTTTCTTT.

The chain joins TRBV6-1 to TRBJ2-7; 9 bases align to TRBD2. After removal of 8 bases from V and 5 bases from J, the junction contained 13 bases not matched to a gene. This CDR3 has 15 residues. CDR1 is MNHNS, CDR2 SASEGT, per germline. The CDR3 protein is CASSRSSGGENEQYF. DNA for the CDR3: TGTGCCAGCTCTAGAAGTAGCGGGGGTGAAAACGAGCAGTACTTC.

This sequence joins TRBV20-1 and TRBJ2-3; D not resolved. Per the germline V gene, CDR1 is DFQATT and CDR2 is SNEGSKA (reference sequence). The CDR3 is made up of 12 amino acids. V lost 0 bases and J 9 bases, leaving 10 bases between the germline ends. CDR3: CSAREQSPTQYF. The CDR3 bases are TGCAGTGCTAGAGAACAATCTCCCACGCAGTATTTT.

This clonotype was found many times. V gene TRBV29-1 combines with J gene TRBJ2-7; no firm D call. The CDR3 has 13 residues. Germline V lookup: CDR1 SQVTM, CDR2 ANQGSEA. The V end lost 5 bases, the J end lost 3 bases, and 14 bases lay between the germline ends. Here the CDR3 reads CSVQYRKNYEQYF. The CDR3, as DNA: TGCAGCGTTCAGTACAGAAAAAACTACGAGCAGTACTTC.

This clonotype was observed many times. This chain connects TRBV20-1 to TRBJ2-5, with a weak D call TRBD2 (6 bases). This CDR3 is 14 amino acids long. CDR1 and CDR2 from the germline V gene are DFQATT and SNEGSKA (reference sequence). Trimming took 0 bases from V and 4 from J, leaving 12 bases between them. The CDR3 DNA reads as TGCAGTGCTAGAGAAAAGGGAGGATCAGAGACCCAGTACTTC. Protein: CSAREKGGSETQYF.

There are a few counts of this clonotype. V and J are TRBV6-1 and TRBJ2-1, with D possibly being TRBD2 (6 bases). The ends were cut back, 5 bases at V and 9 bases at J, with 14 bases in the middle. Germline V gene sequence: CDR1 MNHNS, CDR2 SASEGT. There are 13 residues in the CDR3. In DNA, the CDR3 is TGTGCCAGCAGTCCGCAGACTAGTCGTGAGCAGTTCTTC. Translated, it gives CASSPQTSREQFF.

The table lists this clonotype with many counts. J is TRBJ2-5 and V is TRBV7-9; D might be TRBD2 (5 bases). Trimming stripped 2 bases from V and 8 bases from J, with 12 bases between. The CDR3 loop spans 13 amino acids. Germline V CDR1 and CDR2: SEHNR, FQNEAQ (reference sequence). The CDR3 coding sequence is TGTGCCAGCAGCTTACGCCGGGGTGGTACCCAGTACTTC. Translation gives CASSLRRGGTQYF.

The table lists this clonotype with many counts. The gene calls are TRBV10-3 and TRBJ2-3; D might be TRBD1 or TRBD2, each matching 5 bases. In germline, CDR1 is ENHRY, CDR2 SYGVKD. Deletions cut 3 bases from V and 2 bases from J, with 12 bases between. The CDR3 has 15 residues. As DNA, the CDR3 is TGTGCCATCAGTGACGTGGGGGAGTTCACAGATACGCAGTATTTT. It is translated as CAISDVGEFTDTQYF.

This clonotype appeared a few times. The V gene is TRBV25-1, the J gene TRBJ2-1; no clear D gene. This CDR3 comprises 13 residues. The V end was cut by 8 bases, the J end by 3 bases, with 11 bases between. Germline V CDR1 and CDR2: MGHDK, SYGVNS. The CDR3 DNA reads TGTGCCAGCGGACGCCCTGGCTACAATGAGCAGTTCTTC. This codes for CASGRPGYNEQFF.

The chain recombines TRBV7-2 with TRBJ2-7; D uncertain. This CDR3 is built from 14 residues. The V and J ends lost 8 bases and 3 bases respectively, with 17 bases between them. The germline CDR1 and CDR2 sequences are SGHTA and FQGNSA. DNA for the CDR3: TGTGCCAGCGGTTCAACGGACCGTTTCTACGAGCAGTACTTC. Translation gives CASGSTDRFYEQYF. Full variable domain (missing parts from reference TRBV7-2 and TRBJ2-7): GAGVSQSPSNKVTEKGKDVELRCDPISGHTALYWYRQSLGQGLEFLIYFQGNSAPDKSGLPSDRFSAERTGGSVSTLTIQRTQQEDSAVYLCASGSTDRFYEQYFGPGTRLTVT.

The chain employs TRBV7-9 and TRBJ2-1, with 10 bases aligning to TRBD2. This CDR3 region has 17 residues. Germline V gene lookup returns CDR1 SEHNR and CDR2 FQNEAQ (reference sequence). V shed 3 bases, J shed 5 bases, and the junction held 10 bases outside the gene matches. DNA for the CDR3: TGTGCCAGCAGCTTTGGCCTAGCGGGAGTTGTCGACAATGAGCAGTTCTTC. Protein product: CASSFGLAGVVDNEQFF. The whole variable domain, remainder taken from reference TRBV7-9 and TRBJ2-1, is DTGVSQNPRHKITKRGQNVTFRCDPISEHNRLYWYRQTLGQGPEFLTYFQNEAQLEKSRLLSDRFSAERPKGSFSTLEIQRTEQGDSAMYLCASSFGLAGVVDNEQFFGPGTRLTVL.

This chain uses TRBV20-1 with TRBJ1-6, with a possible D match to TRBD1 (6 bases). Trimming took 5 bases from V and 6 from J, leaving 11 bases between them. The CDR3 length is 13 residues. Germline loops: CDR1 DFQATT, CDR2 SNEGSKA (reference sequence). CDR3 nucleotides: TGCAGTGCTTCCCCACAGGGTAATTCACCCCTCCACTTT. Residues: CSASPQGNSPLHF.

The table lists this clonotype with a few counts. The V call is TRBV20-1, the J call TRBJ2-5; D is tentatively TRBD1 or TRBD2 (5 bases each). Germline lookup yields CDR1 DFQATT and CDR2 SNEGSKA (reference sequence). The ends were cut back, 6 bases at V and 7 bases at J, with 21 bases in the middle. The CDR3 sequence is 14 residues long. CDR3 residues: CSARDRESVGTQYF. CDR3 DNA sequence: TGCAGTGCCCGGGACCGTGAGTCCGTGGGGACCCAGTACTTC.

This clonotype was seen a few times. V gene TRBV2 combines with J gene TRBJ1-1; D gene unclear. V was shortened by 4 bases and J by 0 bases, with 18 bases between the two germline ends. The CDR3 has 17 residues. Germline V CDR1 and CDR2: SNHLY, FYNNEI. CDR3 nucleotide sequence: TGTGCCAGCAGTGGATGGGATAACCGGGAAATGAACACTGAAGCTTTCTTT. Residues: CASSGWDNREMNTEAFF.

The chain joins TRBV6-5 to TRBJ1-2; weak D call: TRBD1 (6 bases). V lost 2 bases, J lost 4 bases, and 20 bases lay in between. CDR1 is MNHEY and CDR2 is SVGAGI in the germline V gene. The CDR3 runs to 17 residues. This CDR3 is CASSYPTKGGSLYGYTF. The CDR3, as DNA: TGTGCCAGCAGTTACCCAACGAAGGGGGGAAGTCTCTATGGCTACACCTTC.

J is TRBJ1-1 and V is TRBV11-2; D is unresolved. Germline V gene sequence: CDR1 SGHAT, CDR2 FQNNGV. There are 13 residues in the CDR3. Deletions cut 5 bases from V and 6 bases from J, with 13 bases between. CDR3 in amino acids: CASSRSGVPEAFF. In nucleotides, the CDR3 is TGTGCCAGCAGCCGCTCTGGGGTACCTGAAGCTTTCTTT. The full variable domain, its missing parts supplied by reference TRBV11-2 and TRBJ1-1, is EAGVAQSPRYKIIEKRQSVAFWCNPISGHATLYWYQQILGQGPKLLIQFQNNGVVDDSQLPKDRFSAERLKGVDSTLKIQPAKLEDSAVYLCASSRSGVPEAFFGQGTRLTVV.

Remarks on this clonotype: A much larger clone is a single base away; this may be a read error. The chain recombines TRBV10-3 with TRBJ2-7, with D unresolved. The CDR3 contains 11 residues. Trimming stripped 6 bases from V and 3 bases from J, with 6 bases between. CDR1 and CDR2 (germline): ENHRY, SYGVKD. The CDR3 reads CAISDLYEQYF. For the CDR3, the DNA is TGTGCCATCAGCGACCTCTACGAGCAGTACTTC.

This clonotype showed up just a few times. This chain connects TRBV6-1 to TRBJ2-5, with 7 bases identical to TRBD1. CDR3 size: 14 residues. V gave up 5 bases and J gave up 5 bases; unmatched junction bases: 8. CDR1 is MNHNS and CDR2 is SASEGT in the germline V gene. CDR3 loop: CASSPTGIRETQYF. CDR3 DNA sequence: TGTGCCAGCAGTCCGACAGGGATCCGGGAGACCCAGTACTTC.

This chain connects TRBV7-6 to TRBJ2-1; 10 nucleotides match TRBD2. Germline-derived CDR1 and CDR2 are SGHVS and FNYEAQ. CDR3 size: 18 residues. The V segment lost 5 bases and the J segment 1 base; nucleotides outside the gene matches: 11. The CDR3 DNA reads TGTGCCAGCAGCATAAGAGCAGCTAGCGGGAGATCCTACAATGAGCAGTTCTTC. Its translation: CASSIRAASGRSYNEQFF.

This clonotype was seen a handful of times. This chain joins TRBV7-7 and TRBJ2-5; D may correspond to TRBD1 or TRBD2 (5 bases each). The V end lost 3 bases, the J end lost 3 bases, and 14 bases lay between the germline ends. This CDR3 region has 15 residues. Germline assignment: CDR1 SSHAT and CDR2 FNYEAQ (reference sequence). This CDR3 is CASSFHRGLKETQYF. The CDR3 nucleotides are TGTGCCAGCAGCTTCCACCGGGGCTTAAAAGAGACCCAGTACTTC.

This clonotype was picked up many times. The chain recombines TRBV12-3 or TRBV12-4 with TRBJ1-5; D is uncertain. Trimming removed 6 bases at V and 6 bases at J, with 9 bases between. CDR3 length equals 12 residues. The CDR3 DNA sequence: TGTGCCAGCAGACAGCACTTTCAGCCCCAGCATTTT. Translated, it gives CASRQHFQPQHF.

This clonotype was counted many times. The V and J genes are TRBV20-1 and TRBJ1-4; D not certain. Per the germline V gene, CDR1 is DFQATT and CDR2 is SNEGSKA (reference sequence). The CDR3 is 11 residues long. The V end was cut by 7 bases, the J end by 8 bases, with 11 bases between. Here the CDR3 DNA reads TGCAGTGTACGGGTCAGGGAAAAACTGTTTTTT. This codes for CSVRVREKLFF.

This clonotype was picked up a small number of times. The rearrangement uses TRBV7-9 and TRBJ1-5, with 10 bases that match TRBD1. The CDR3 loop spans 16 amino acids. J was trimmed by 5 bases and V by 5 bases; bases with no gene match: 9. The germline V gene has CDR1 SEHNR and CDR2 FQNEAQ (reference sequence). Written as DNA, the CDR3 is TGTGCCAGCAGCCCGGGGGCGACAGGGGGCTATCAGCCCCAGCATTTT. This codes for CASSPGATGGYQPQHF. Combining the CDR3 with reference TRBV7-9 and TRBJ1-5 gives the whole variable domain DTGVSQNPRHKITKRGQNVTFRCDPISEHNRLYWYRQTLGQGPEFLTYFQNEAQLEKSRLLSDRFSAERPKGSFSTLEIQRTEQGDSAMYLCASSPGATGGYQPQHFGDGTRLSIL.

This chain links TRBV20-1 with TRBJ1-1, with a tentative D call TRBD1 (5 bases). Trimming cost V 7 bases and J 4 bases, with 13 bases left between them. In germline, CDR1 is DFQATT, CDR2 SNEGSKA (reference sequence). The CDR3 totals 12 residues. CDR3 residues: CSGRELSTEAFF. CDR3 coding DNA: TGCAGTGGCAGGGAACTGAGCACTGAAGCTTTCTTT.

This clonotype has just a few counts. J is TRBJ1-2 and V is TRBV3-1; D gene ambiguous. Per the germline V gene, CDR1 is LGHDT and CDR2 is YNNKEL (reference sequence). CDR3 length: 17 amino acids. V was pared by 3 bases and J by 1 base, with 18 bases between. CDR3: CASSHNDVRVFNYGYTF. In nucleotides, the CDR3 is TGTGCCAGCAGCCACAATGACGTCCGGGTCTTTAACTATGGCTACACCTTC.

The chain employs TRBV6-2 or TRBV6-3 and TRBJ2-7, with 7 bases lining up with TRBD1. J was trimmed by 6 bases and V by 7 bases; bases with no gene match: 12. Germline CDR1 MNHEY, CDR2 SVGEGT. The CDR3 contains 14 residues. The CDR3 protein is CASNRATGSGEQYF. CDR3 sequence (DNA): TGTGCCAGCAACAGAGCGACAGGGTCTGGCGAGCAGTACTTC.

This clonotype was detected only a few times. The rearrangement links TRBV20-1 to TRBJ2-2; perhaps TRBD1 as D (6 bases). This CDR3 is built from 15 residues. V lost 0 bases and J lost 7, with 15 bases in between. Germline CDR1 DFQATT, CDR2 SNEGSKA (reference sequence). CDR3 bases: TGCAGTGCTAGAGATTACAGGGTGGTTGACGGGGAGCTGTTTTTT. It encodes CSARDYRVVDGELFF.

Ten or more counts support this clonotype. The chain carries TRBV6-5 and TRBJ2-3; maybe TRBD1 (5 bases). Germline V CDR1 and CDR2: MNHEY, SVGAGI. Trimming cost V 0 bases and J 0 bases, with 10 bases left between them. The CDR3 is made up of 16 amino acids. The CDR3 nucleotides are TGTGCCAGCAGTTACTCTGGGCAGGGAAGCACAGATACGCAGTATTTT. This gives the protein CASSYSGQGSTDTQYF.